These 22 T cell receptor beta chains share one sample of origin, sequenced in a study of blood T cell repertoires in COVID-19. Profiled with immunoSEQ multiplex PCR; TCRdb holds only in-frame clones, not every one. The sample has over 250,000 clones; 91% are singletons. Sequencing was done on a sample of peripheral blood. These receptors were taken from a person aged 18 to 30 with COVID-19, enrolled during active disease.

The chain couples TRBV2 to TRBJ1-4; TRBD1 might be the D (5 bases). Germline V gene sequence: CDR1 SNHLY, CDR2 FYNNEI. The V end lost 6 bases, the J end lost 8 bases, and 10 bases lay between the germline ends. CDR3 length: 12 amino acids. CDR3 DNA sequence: TGTGCCAGCAGCGGACATTACGAAAAACTGTTTTTT. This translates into CASSGHYEKLFF.

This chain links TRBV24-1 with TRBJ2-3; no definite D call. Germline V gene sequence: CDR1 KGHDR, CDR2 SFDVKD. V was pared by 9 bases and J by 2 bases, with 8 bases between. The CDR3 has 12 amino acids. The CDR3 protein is CATRGFTDTQYF. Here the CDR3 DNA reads TGTGCCACCCGCGGATTCACAGATACGCAGTATTTT.

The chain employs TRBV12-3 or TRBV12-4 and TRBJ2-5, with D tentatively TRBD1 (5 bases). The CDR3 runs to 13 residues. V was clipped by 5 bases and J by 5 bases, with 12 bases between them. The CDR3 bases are TGTGCCAGCAGTGGCAGGGTTTGGGAGACCCAGTACTTC. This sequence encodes CASSGRVWETQYF.

The CDR3 sequence: CASSYSTSGRGGTQYF. CDR3 sequence (DNA): TGTGCCAGCAGTTACTCGACTAGCGGGAGGGGAGGGACCCAGTACTTC. The V and J genes are TRBV6-5 and TRBJ2-5; 14 nucleotides agree with TRBD2. V shed 0 bases, J shed 7 bases, and the junction held 4 bases outside the gene matches. Per the germline V gene, CDR1 is MNHEY and CDR2 is SVGAGI. The CDR3 is 16 amino acids.

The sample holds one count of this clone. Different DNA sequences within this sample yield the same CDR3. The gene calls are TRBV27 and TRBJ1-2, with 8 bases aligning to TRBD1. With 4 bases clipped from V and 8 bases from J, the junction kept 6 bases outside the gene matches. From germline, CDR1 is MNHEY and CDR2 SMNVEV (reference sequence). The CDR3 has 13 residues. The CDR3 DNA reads TGTGCCAGCAGTTACGACAGGGGCGGGGGCTACACCTTC. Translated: CASSYDRGGGYTF.

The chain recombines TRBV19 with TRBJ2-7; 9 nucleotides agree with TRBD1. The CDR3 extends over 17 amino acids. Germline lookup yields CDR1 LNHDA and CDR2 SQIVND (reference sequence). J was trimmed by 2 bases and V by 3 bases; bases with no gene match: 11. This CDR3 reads CASSISFWGQGPYEQYF. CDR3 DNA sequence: TGTGCCAGTAGTATCTCGTTTTGGGGACAGGGTCCCTACGAGCAGTACTTC.

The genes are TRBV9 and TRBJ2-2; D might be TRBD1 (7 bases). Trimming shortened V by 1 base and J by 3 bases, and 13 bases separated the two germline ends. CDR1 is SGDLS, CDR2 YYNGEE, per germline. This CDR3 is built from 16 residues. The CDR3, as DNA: TGTGCCAGCAGCGTAAGTGGCAGGGGGGACACCGGGGAGCTGTTTTTT. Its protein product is CASSVSGRGDTGELFF.

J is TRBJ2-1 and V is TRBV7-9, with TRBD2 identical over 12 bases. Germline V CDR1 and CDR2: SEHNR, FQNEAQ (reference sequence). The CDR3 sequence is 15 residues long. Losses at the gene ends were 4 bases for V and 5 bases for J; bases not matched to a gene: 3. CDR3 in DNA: TGTGCCAGCAGCTCAACTAGCGGGGGGAACAATGAGCAGTTCTTC. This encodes CASSSTSGGNNEQFF.

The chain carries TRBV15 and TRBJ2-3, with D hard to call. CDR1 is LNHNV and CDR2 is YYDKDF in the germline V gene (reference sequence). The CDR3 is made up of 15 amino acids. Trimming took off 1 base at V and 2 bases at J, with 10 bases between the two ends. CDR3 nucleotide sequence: TGTGCCACCAGCAGAGGTCGAACAGCCACAGATACGCAGTATTTT. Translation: CATSRGRTATDTQYF. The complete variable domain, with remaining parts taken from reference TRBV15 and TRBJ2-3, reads DAMVIQNPRYQVTQFGKPVTLSCSQTLNHNVMYWYQQKSSQAPKLLFHYYDKDFNNEADTPDNFQSRRPNTSFCFLDIRSPGLGDTAMYLCATSRGRTATDTQYFGPGTRLTVL.

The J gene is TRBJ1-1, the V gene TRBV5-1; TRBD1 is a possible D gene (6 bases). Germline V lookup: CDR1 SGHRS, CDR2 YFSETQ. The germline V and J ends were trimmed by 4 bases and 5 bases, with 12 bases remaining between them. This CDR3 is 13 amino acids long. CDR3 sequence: CASSVQGFTEAFF. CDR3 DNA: TGCGCCAGCAGCGTACAGGGTTTTACTGAAGCTTTCTTT.

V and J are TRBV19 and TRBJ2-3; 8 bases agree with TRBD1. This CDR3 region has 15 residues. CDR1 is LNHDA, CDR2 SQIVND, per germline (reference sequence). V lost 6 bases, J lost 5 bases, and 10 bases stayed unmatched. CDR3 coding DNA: TGTGCCAGTAGCGTGAGACAGGGGCGCGGAGATACGCAGTATTTT. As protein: CASSVRQGRGDTQYF.

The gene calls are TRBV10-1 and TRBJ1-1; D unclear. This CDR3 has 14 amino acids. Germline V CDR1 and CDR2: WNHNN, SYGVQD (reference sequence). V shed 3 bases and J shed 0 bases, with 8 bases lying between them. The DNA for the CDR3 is TGCGCCAGCAGTGACACCAGGATGAACACTGAAGCTTTCTTT. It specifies CASSDTRMNTEAFF.

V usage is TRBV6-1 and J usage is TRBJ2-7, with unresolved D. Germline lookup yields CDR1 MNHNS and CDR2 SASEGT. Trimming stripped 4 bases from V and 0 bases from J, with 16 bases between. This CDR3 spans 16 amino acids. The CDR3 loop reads CASSVREAPTSYEQYF. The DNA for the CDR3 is TGTGCCAGCAGTGTGAGAGAGGCCCCCACCTCCTACGAGCAGTACTTC.

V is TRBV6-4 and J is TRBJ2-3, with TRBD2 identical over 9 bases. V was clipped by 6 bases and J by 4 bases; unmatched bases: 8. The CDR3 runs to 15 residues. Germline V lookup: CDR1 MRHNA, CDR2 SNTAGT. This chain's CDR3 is CASRIAGARADTQYF. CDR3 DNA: TGTGCCAGCAGAATAGCGGGAGCGAGGGCAGATACGCAGTATTTT.

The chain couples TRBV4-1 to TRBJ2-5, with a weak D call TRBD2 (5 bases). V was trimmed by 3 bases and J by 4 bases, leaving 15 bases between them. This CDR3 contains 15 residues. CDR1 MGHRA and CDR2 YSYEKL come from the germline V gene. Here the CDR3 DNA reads TGCGCCAGCAGCCATGAGAGTAGCGTGGGAGAGACCCAGTACTTC. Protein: CASSHESSVGETQYF.

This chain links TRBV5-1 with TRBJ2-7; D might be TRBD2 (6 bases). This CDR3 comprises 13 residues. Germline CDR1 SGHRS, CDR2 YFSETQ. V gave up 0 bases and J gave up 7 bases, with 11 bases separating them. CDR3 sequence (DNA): TGCGCCAGCAGCTTGGGGGACGGAGGGGAGCAGTACTTC. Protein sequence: CASSLGDGGEQYF.

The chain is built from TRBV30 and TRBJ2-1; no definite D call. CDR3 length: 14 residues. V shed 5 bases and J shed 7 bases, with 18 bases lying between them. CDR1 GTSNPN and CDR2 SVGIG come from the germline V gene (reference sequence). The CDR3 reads CAWGLAMGKNEQFF. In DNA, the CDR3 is TGTGCCTGGGGGTTAGCAATGGGTAAGAATGAGCAGTTCTTC.

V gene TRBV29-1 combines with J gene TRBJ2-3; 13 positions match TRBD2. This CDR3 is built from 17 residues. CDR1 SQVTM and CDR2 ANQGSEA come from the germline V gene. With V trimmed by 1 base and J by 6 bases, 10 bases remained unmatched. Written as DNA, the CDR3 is TGCAGCGTTGAAGGTGGACTAGCGGGAGAGGGGGGGGATACGCAGTATTTT. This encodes CSVEGGLAGEGGDTQYF.

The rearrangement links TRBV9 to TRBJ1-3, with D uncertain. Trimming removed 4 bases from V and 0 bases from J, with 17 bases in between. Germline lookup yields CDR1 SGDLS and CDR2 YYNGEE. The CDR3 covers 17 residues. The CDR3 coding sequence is TGTGCCAGCAGCTCCTCTTCCCAGGCGCTCTCTGGAAACACCATATATTTT. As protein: CASSSSSQALSGNTIYF.

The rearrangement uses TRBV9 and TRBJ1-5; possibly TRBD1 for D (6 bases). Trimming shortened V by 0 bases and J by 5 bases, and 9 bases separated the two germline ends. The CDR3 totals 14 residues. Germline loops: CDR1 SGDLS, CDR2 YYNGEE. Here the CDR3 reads CASSVEGGDQPQHF. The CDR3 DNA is TGTGCCAGCAGCGTAGAAGGGGGGGATCAGCCCCAGCATTTT.

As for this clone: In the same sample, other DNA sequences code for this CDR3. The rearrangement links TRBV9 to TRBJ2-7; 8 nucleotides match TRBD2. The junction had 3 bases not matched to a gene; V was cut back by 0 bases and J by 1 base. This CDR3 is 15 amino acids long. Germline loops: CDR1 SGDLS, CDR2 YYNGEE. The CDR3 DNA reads TGTGCCAGCAGCGTAGCCAGCGGGGGATCCTACGAGCAGTACTTC. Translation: CASSVASGGSYEQYF.

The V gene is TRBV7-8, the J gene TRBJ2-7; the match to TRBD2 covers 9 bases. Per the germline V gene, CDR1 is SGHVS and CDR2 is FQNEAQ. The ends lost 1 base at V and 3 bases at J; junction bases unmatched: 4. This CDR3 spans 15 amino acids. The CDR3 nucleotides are TGTGCCAGCAGCTTAGAAGCGGGAGGTGACTACGAGCAGTACTTC. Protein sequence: CASSLEAGGDYEQYF. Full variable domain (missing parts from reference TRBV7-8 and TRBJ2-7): GAGVSQSPRYKVAKRGQDVALRCDPISGHVSLFWYQQALGQGPEFLTYFQNEAQLDKSGLPSDRFFAERPEGSVSTLKIQRTQQEDSAVYLCASSLEAGGDYEQYFGPGTRLTVT.